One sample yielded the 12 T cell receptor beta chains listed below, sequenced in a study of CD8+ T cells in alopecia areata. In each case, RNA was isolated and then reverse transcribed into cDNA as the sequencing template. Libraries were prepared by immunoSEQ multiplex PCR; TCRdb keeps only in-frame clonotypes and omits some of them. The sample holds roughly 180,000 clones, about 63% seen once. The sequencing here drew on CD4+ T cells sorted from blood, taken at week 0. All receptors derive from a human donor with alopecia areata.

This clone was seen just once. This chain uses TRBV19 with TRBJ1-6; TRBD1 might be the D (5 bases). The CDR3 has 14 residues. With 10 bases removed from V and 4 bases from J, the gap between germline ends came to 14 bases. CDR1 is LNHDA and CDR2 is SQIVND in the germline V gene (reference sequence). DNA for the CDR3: TGTGCCACTAGGGGTCGGGATTATAATTCACCCCTCCACTTT. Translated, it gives CATRGRDYNSPLHF.

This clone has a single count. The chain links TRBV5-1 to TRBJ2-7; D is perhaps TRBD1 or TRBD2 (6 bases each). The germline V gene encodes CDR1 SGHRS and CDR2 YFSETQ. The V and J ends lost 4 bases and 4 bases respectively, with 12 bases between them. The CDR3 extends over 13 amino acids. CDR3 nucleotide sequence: TGCGCCAGCAGCCCGCGAGGGGGGTACGAGCAGTACTTC. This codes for CASSPRGGYEQYF.

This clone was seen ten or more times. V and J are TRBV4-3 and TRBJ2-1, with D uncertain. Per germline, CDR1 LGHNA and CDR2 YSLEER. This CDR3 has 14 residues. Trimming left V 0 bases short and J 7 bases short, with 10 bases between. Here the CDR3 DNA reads TGCGCCAGCAGCCAAGAATGGTCAAGGAATGAGCAGTTCTTC. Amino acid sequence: CASSQEWSRNEQFF.

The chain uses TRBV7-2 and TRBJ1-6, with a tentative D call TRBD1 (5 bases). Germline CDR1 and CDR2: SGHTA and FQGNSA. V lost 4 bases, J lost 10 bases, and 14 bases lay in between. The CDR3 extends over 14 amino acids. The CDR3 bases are TGTGCCAGCAGCTCCCTAGGGGAAAGATCACCCCTCCACTTT. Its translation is CASSSLGERSPLHF.

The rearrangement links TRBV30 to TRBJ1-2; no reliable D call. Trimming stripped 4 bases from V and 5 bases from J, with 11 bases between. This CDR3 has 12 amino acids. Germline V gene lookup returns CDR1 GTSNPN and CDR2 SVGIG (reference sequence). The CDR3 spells CAWTPRNYGYTF. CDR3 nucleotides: TGTGCCTGGACCCCGAGGAATTATGGCTACACCTTC.

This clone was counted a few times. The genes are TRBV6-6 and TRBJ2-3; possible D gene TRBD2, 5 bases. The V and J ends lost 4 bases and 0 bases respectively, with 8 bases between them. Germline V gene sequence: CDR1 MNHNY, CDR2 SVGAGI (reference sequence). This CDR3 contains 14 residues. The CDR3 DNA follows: TGTGCCAGCAGTTTTCCGGGGAGCACAGATACGCAGTATTTT. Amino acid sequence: CASSFPGSTDTQYF.

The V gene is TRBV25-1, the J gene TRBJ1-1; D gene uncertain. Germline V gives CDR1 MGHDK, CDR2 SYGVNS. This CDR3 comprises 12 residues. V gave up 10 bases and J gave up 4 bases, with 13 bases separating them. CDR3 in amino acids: CATIGRSTEAFF. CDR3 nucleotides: TGTGCCACGATAGGGCGTAGCACTGAAGCTTTCTTT.

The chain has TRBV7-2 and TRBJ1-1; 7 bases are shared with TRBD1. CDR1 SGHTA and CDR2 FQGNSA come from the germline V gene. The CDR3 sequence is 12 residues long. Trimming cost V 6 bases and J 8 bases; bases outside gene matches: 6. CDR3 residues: CASSKWDSEAFF. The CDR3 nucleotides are TGTGCCAGCAGTAAATGGGACAGCGAAGCTTTCTTT. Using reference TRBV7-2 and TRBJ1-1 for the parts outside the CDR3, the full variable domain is GAGVSQSPSNKVTEKGKDVELRCDPISGHTALYWYRQSLGQGLEFLIYFQGNSAPDKSGLPSDRFSAERTGGSVSTLTIQRTQQEDSAVYLCASSKWDSEAFFGQGTRLTVV.

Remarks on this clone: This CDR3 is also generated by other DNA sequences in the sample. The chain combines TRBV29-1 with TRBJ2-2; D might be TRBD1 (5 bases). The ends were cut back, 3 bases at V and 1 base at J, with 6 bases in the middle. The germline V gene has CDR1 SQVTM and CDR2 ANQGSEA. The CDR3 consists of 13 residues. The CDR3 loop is CSVDQGNTGELFF. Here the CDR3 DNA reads TGCAGCGTTGATCAGGGGAACACCGGGGAGCTGTTTTTT.

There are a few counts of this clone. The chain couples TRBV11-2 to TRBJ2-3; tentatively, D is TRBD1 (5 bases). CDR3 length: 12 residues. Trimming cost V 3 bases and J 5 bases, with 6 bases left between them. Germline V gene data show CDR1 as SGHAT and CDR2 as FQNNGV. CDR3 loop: CASSFQGDTQYF. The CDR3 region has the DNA TGTGCCAGCAGCTTTCAGGGAGATACGCAGTATTTT.

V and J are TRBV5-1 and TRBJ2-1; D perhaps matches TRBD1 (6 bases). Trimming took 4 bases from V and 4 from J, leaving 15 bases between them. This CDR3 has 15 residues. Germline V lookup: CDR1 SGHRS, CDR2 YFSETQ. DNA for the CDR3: TGCGCCAGCAGCCAGACCGGGACACCGTACAATGAGCAGTTCTTC. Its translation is CASSQTGTPYNEQFF.

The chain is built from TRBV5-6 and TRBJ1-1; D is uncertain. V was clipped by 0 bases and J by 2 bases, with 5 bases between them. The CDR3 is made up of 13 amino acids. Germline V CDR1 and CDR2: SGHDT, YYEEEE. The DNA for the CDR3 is TGTGCCAGCAGCTTGGCTTCAAACACTGAAGCTTTCTTT. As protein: CASSLASNTEAFF.